This TCR beta chain was captured by sequencing in a study of early stage breast cancer tumors. Across the whole study: Roughly eight ER+/PR+/HER2- tumors were invasive ductal; a few were invasive lobular.

The CDR3 contains 16 residues. Study-level results: Commonly generated sequences made up most enriched TCRB sequences shared between patients. Compared with adjacent normal breast tissue, tumors showed 2 to 3-fold greater T cell density and higher clonality.

As for this clone: Its antigen is not identified.

Each sample had two DNA replicates, approximately 0.49 ug blood or around 1.4 ug tissue. The data were produced by immunoSEQ multiplex PCR, yet TCRdb's version contains in-frame clones alone and is incomplete. The sample has approximately 48,000 clones, around nine tenths seen once. The gene calls are TRBV7-5 and TRBJ2-1; whether TRBD2, the table's D call, matches the DNA was not checked. TRBV7-5 is tagged as a pseudogene. The sequencing input was blood. The clonotype was recovered from a person aged 65 to 85 with breast cancer. This chain's CDR3 is CARSRRGAASYNEQFF. CDR3 nucleotides: TGTGCCAGAAGCCGACGGGGAGCCGCCTCTTACAATGAGCAGTTCTTC.